These 15 T cell receptor beta chains came from one sample sequenced in a study of shared clonotypes between healthy human individuals. The assay was immunoSEQ multiplex PCR, and TCRdb's table has in-frame clones only and misses some. Here the sample spans about 1.1 million clones, around three quarters being singletons. Sequenced: memory CD4+ T cells from PBMCs. The subset here: CD45RA-negative fraction. The origin of the receptors is a man aged 18 to 29 in good health. Some clones in this sample may be carry-over from other donors' samples.

The V gene is TRBV19, the J gene TRBJ1-4; the D gene is possibly TRBD1 (5 bases). Germline V lookup: CDR1 LNHDA, CDR2 SQIVND (reference sequence). The CDR3 is 17 residues long. V lost 2 bases to trimming and J lost 2 bases, with 15 bases between them. CDR3 DNA sequence: TGTGCCAGTAGTATAATTGGGAGGGGCCGGACTAATGAAAAACTGTTTTTT. Protein: CASSIIGRGRTNEKLFF.

This chain uses TRBV19 with TRBJ2-1, with 11 bases fitting TRBD2. CDR3 length equals 16 residues. J lost 3 bases, V lost 3 bases, and 4 bases had no gene match. Germline values: CDR1 LNHDA, CDR2 SQIVND (reference sequence). This CDR3 reads CASSMGTSGIYNEQFF. The CDR3 bases are TGTGCCAGTAGTATGGGGACTAGCGGAATCTACAATGAGCAGTTCTTC.

This clone was seen repeatedly, ten times or more. This chain links TRBV6-1 with TRBJ2-7, with D hard to call. The CDR3 covers 15 residues. CDR1 MNHNS and CDR2 SASEGT come from the germline V gene. V lost 1 base and J lost 2, with 12 bases in between. CDR3 bases: TGTGCCAGCAGTGAAGGGCGTTCTTTCCCCTACGAGCAGTACTTC. This sequence encodes CASSEGRSFPYEQYF.

This clone was detected ten times or more. The CDR3 nucleotides read TGCGCCAGCAGCCTGAGGACCGGACAAGAGACCCAGTACTTC. Amino acid sequence: CASSLRTGQETQYF. The rearrangement joins TRBV5-1 to TRBJ2-5; D gene unclear. The CDR3 is made up of 14 amino acids. CDR1 SGHRS and CDR2 YFSETQ come from the germline V gene. Trimming took 4 bases from V and 2 from J, leaving 12 bases between them. Based on the CDR3 plus reference TRBV5-1 and TRBJ2-5, the full variable domain is KAGVTQTPRYLIKTRGQQVTLSCSPISGHRSVSWYQQTPGQGLQFLFEYFSETQRNKGNFPGRFSGRQFSNSRSEMNVSTLELGDSALYLCASSLRTGQETQYFGPGTRLLVL.

The chain employs TRBV4-1 and TRBJ2-7; tentatively, D is TRBD2 (6 bases). Germline loops: CDR1 MGHRA, CDR2 YSYEKL. Trimming shortened V by 0 bases and J by 4 bases, and 19 bases separated the two germline ends. The CDR3 is 17 amino acids. The CDR3 spells CASSQDSGARGQYEQYF. CDR3 DNA sequence: TGCGCCAGCAGCCAAGATAGCGGCGCGCGGGGCCAGTACGAGCAGTACTTC.

This clone was recorded only once. The rearrangement joins TRBV5-1 to TRBJ1-1; 7 bases align to TRBD1. The V segment lost 5 bases and the J segment 1 base; nucleotides outside the gene matches: 2. CDR1 is SGHRS, CDR2 YFSETQ, per germline. This CDR3 is 13 amino acids long. In DNA form, the CDR3 reads TGCGCCAGCAGAACAGGGGAGAACACTGAAGCTTTCTTT. Its translation is CASRTGENTEAFF.

The chain carries TRBV4-1 and TRBJ1-2; D is possibly TRBD1 (5 bases). Between the trimmed V and J ends, which lost 3 bases and 4 bases, there was a span of 12 bases. The germline CDR1 and CDR2 sequences are MGHRA and YSYEKL. The CDR3 runs 14 residues. The CDR3 spells CASSQGTPGYGYTF. In DNA, the CDR3 is TGCGCCAGCAGCCAGGGGACGCCGGGCTATGGCTACACCTTC.

J is TRBJ1-5 and V is TRBV27; D is undetermined. V was shortened by 8 bases and J by 4 bases, with 6 bases between the two germline ends. This CDR3 spans 11 amino acids. In germline, CDR1 is MNHEY, CDR2 SMNVEV (reference sequence). CDR3 coding DNA: TGTGCCAGCGGGTCGAATCAGCCCCAGCATTTT. Its protein is CASGSNQPQHF.

V gene TRBV27 combines with J gene TRBJ2-3; no definite D call. In germline, CDR1 is MNHEY, CDR2 SMNVEV (reference sequence). With 8 bases removed from V and 0 bases from J, the gap between germline ends came to 12 bases. The CDR3 is 14 amino acids. CDR3 amino acids: CASRLLGSTDTQYF. CDR3 nucleotides: TGTGCCAGCCGATTGTTGGGAAGCACAGATACGCAGTATTTT.

The chain recombines TRBV11-1 with TRBJ2-5; 11 bases are shared with TRBD2. Per germline, CDR1 SGHAT and CDR2 FQDESV (reference sequence). With 1 base clipped from V and 5 bases from J, the junction kept 3 bases outside the gene matches. The CDR3 is 15 residues long. The CDR3 is CASSLGSGRAETQYF. CDR3 in DNA: TGTGCCAGCAGCTTAGGTAGCGGGAGGGCGGAGACCCAGTACTTC.

The CDR3 bases are TGTGCCAGCAGCTTGGGACTAGCGGGCAGCCAAGAGACCCAGTACTTC. Residues: CASSLGLAGSQETQYF. The J gene is TRBJ2-5, the V gene TRBV5-4; 10 positions match TRBD2. V was pared by 0 bases and J by 1 base, with 3 bases of the junction left unmatched. CDR3 length: 16 residues. Germline V gene sequence: CDR1 SGHNT, CDR2 YYREEE (reference sequence).

The count of this clone is one. This chain uses TRBV29-1 with TRBJ2-3, with D unclear. Looked up from germline, CDR1 is SQVTM and CDR2 is ANQGSEA. The CDR3 is 13 amino acids. Trimming cost V 3 bases and J 0 bases, with 7 bases left between them. CDR3 coding DNA: TGCAGCGTTGACAGCTTTAGCACAGATACGCAGTATTTT. Translating gives CSVDSFSTDTQYF.

The rearrangement uses TRBV5-1 and TRBJ2-7, with 8 bases lining up with TRBD2. Germline lookup yields CDR1 SGHRS and CDR2 YFSETQ. The CDR3 covers 14 residues. J lost 0 bases, V lost 6 bases, and 5 bases had no gene match. CDR3 protein: CASTSAGDSYEQYF. CDR3 DNA sequence: TGCGCCAGCACGTCAGCGGGGGACTCCTACGAGCAGTACTTC.

The V and J genes are TRBV27 and TRBJ2-1; 10 positions agree with TRBD1. V lost 8 bases and J lost 11; bases outside the gene matches: 3. The germline V gene has CDR1 MNHEY and CDR2 SMNVEV (reference sequence). The CDR3 loop spans 11 amino acids. CDR3 in DNA: TGTGCCAGCGGGGACAGGGGCAAGCAGTTCTTC. Its translation is CASGDRGKQFF.

This clone has more than one count but fewer than ten. The rearrangement joins TRBV30 to TRBJ2-7, with 8 bases fitting TRBD1. V lost 0 bases to trimming and J lost 5 bases; unmatched junction nucleotides: 0. Germline V gene lookup returns CDR1 GTSNPN and CDR2 SVGIG (reference sequence). The CDR3 has 12 amino acids. The CDR3 DNA is TGTGCCTGGAGTGTACAGGGGGACGAGCAGTACTTC. Its translation is CAWSVQGDEQYF. Supplemented by reference TRBV30 and TRBJ2-7, the full variable domain reads SQTIHQWPATLVQPVGSPLSLECTVEGTSNPNLYWYRQAAGRGLQLLFYSVGIGQISSEVPQNLSASRPQDRQFILSSKKLLLSDSGFYLCAWSVQGDEQYFGPGTRLTVT.